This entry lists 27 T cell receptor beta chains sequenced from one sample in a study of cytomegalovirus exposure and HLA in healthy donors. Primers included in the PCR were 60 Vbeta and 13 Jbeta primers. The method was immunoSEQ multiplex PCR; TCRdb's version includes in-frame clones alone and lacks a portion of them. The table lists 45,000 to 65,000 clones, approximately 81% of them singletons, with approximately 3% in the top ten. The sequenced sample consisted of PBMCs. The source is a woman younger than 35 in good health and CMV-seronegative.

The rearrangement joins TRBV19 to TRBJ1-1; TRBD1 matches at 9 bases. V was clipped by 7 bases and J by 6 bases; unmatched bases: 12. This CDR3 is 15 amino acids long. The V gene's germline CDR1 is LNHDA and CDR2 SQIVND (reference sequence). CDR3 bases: TGTGCCAGTATGGACCTACCGGGACAGGGTTCTGAAGCTTTCTTT. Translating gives CASMDLPGQGSEAFF.

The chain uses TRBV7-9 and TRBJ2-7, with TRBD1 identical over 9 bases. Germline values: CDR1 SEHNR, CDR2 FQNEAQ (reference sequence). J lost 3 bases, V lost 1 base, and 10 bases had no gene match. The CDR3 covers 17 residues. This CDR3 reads CASSLGRTGEINYEQYF. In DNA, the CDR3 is TGTGCCAGCAGCTTAGGGCGGACAGGGGAGATTAACTACGAGCAGTACTTC.

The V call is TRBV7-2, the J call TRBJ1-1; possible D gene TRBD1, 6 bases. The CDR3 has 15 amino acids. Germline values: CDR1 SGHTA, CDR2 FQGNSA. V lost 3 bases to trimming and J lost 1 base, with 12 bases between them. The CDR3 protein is CASSLGGQGNTEAFF. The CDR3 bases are TGTGCCAGCAGCTTGGGGGGGCAGGGGAACACTGAAGCTTTCTTT. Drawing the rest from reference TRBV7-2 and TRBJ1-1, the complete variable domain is GAGVSQSPSNKVTEKGKDVELRCDPISGHTALYWYRQSLGQGLEFLIYFQGNSAPDKSGLPSDRFSAERTGGSVSTLTIQRTQQEDSAVYLCASSLGGQGNTEAFFGQGTRLTVV.

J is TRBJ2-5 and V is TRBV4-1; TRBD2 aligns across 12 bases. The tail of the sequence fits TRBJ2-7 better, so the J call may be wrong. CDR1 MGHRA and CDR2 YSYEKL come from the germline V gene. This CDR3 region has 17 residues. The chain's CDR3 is CASSPSVTSGSSYEQYF. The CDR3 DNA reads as TGCGCCAGCAGTCCTAGCGTGACTAGCGGGAGTTCCTACGAGCAGTACTTC.

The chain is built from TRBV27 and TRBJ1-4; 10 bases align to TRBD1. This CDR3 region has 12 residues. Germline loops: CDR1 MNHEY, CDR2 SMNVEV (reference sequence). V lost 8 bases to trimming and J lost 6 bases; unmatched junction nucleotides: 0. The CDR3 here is CASGTGDEKLFF. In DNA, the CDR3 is TGTGCCAGCGGGACAGGGGATGAAAAACTGTTTTTT.

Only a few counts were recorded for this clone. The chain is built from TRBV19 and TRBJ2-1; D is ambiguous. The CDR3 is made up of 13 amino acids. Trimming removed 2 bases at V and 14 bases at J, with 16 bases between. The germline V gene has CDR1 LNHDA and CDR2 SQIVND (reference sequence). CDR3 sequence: CASSISSSSWKFF. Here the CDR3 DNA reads TGTGCCAGTAGTATAAGTAGTAGTAGCTGGAAGTTCTTC.

Written as DNA, the CDR3 is TGCGCCAGCAGTGATACAGGGAATCAGCCCCAGCATTTT. Translation: CASSDTGNQPQHF. This chain uses TRBV10-1 with TRBJ1-5, with TRBD1 as a possible D gene (6 bases). V was shortened by 3 bases and J by 4 bases, with 7 bases between the two germline ends. This CDR3 has 13 residues. CDR1 is WNHNN, CDR2 SYGVQD, per germline (reference sequence).

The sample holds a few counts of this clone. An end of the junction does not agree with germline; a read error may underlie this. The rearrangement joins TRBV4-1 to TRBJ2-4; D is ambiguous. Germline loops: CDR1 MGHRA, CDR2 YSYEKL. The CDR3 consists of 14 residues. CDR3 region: CASSQPPTKNSQYF. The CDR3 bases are TGCGCCAGCAGCCAACCTCCGACCAAAAACAGTCAGTACTTC.

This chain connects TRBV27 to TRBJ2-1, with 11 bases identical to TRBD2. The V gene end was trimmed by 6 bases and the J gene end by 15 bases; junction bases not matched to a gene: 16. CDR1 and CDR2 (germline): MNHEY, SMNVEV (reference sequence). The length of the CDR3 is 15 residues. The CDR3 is CASSKSWLAGGLPFF. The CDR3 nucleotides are TGTGCCAGCAGCAAATCGTGGCTAGCGGGAGGCCTCCCGTTCTTC.

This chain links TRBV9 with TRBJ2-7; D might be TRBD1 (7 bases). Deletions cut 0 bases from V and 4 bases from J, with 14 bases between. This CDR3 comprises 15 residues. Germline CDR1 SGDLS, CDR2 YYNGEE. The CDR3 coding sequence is TGTGCCAGCAGCGTAGAGGACAGGAGGGGATACGAGCAGTACTTC. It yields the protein CASSVEDRRGYEQYF.

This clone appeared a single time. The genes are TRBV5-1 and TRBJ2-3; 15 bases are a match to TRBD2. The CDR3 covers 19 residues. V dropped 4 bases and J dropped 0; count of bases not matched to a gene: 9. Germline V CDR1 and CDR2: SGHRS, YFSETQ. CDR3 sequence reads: CASSLGLAGGSHSTDTQYF. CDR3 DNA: TGCGCCAGCAGCCTAGGACTAGCGGGAGGGTCGCATAGCACAGATACGCAGTATTTT.

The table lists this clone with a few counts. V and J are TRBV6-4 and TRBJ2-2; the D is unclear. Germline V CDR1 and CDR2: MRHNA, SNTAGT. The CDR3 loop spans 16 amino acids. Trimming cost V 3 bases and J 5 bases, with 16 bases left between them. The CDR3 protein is CASSERQPPETGELFF. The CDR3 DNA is TGTGCCAGCAGTGAAAGGCAGCCCCCGGAGACCGGGGAGCTGTTTTTT.

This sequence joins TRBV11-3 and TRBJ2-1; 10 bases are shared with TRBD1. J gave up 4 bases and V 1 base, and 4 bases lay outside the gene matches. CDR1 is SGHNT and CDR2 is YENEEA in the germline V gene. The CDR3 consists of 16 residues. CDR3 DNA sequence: TGTGCCAGCAGCTTAGGGAGGACAGGGGGTTACAATGAGCAGTTCTTC. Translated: CASSLGRTGGYNEQFF.

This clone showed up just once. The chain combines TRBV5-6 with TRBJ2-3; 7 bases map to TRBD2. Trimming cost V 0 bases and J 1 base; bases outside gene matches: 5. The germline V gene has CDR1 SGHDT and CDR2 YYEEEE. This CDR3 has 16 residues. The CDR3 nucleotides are TGTGCCAGCAGCTTGGTGGGAGGGTTGGGCACAGATACGCAGTATTTT. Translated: CASSLVGGLGTDTQYF. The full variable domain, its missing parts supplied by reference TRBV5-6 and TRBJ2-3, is DAGVTQSPTHLIKTRGQQVTLRCSPKSGHDTVSWYQQALGQGPQFIFQYYEEEERQRGNFPDRFSGHQFPNYSSELNVNALLLGDSALYLCASSLVGGLGTDTQYFGPGTRLTVL.

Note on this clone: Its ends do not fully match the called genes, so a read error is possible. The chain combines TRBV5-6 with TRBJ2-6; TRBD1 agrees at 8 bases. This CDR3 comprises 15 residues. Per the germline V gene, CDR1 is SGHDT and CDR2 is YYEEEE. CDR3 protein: CASSSRGRGANGLTF. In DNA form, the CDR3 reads TGTGCCAGCAGCAGCAGGGGGCGTGGGGCCAACGGCCTGACTTTC.

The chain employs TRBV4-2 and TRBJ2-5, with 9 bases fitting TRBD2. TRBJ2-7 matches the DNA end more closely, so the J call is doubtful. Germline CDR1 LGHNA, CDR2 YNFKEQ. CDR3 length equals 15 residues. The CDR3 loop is CASSHNSGRGYEQYF. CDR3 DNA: TGTGCCAGCAGCCATAATAGCGGGAGAGGTTACGAGCAGTACTTC.

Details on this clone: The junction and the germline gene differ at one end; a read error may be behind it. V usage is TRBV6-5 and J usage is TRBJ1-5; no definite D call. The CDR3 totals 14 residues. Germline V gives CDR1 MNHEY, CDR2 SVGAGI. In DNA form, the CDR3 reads TGTGCCGGCAGTGCAGGTTATAGCAATCAGCCCCAGCATTTT. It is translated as CAGSAGYSNQPQHF.

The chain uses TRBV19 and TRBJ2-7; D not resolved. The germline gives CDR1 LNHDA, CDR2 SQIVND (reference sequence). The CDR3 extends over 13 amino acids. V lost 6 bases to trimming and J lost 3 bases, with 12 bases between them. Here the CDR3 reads CASRQMGSYEQYF. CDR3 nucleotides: TGTGCCAGTAGGCAAATGGGCAGCTACGAGCAGTACTTC. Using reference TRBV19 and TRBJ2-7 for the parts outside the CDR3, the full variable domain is DGGITQSPKYLFRKEGQNVTLSCEQNLNHDAMYWYRQDPGQGLRLIYYSQIVNDFQKGDIAEGYSVSREKKESFPLTVTSAQKNPTAFYLCASRQMGSYEQYFGPGTRLTVT.

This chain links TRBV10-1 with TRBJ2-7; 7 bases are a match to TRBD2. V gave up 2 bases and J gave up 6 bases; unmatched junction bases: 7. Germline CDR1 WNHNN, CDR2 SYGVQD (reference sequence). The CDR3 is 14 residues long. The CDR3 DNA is TGCGCCAGCAGTGAGCGGGGGGACTCGGGCGAGCAGTACTTC. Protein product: CASSERGDSGEQYF.

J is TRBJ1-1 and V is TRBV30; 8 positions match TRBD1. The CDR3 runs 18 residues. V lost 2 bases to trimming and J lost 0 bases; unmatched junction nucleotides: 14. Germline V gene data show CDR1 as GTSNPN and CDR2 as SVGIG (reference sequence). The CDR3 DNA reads TGTGCCTGGAGTCCCAGAGGCAGGGGGCTTACGGTGAACACTGAAGCTTTCTTT. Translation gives CAWSPRGRGLTVNTEAFF.

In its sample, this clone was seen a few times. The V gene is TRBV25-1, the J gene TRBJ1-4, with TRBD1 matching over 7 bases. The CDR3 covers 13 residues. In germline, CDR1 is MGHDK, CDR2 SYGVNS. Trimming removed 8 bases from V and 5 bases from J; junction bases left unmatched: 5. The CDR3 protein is CASADRRNEKLFF. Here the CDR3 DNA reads TGTGCCAGCGCGGACAGGCGCAATGAAAAACTGTTTTTT.

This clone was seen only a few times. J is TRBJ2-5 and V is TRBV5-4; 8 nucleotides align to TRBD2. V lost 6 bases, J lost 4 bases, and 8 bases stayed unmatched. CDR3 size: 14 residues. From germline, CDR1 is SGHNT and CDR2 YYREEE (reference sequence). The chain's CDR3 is CASMLAGSLETQYF. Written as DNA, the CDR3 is TGTGCCAGCATGTTAGCGGGAAGTCTAGAGACCCAGTACTTC.

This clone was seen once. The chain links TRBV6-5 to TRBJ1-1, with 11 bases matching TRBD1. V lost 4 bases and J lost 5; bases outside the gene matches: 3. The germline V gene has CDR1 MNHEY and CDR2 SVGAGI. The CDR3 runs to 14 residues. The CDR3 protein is CASSFGTGGTEAFF. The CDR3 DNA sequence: TGTGCCAGCAGTTTCGGGACAGGGGGAACTGAAGCTTTCTTT.

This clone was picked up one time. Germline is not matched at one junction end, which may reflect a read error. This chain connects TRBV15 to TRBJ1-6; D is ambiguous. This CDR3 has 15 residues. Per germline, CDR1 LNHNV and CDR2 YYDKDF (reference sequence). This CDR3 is CATSRTSSHNSPLHF. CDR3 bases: TGTGCCACCAGCAGAACGAGCTCCCATAATTCACCCCTCCACTTT.

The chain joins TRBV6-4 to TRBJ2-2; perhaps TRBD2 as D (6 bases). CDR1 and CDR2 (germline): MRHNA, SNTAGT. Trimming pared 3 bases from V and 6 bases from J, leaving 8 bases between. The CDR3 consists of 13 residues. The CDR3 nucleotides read TGTGCCAGCAGTGAGCGGGACGCCGGGGAGCTGTTTTTT. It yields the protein CASSERDAGELFF.

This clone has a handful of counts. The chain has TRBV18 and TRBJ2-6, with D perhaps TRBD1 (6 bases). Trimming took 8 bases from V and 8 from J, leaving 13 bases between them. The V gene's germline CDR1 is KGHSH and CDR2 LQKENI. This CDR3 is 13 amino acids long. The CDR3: CASAEGGTNVLTF. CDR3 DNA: TGTGCCAGCGCCGAAGGGGGTACCAACGTCCTGACTTTC.

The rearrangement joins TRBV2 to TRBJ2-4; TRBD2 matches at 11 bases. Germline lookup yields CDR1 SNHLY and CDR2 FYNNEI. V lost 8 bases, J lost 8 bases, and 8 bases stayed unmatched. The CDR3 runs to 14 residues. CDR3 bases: TGTGCCAGCGAGGGACTAGCGGCAGGGGACATTCAGTACTTC. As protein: CASEGLAAGDIQYF.